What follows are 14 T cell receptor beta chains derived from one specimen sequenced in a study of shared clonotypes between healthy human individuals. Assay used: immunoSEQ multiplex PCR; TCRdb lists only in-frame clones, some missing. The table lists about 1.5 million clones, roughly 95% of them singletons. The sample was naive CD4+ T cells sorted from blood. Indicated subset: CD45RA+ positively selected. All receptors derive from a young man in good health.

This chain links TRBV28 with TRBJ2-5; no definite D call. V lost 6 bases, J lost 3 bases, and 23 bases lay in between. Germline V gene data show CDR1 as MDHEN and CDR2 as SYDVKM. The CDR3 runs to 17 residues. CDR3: CASRGVVPRTSKETQYF. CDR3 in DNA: TGTGCCAGCAGGGGTGTAGTTCCACGGACCTCCAAAGAGACCCAGTACTTC.

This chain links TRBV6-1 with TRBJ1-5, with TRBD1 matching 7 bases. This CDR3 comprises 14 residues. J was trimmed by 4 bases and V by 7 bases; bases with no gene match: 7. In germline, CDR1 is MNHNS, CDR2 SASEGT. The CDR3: CASKPGQTNQPQHF. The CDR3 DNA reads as TGTGCCAGCAAGCCGGGACAGACTAATCAGCCCCAGCATTTT.

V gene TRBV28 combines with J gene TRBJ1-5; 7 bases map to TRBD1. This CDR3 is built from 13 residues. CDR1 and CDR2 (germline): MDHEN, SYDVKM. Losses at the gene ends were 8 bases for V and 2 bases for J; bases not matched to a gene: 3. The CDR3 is CASVGTGNQPQHF. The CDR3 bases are TGTGCCAGCGTCGGGACAGGCAATCAGCCCCAGCATTTT.

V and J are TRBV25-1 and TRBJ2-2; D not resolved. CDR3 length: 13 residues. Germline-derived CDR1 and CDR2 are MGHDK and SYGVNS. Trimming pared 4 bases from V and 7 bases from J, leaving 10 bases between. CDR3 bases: TGTGCCAGCAGTGTTGGAGAATACGGGGAGCTGTTTTTT. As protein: CASSVGEYGELFF.

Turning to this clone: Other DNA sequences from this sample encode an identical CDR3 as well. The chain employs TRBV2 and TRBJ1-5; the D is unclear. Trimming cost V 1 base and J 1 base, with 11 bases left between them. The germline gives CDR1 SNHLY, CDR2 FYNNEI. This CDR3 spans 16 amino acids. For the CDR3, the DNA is TGTGCCAGCAGTGAAGGGGGTAGGAGGAGCAATCAGCCCCAGCATTTT. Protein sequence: CASSEGGRRSNQPQHF.

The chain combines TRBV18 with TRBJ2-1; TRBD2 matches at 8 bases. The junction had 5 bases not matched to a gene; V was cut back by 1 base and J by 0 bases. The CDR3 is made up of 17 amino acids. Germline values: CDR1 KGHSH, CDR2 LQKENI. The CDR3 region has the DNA TGTGCCAGCTCACCACTTGGGCGGGAGGACTCCTACAATGAGCAGTTCTTC. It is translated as CASSPLGREDSYNEQFF.

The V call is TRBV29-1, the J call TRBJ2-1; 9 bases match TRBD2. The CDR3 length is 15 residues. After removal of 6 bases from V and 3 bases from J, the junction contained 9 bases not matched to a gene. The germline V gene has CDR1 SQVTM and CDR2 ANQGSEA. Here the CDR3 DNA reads TGCAGCGTAGTAGGACTAGCGAGACTCTACAATGAGCAGTTCTTC. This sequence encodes CSVVGLARLYNEQFF.

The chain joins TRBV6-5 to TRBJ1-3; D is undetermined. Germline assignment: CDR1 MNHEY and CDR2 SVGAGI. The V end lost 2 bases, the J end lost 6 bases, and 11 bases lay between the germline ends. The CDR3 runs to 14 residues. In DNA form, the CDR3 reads TGTGCCAGCAGTTACGGTGTGGTGCAAAACACCATATATTTT. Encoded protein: CASSYGVVQNTIYF.

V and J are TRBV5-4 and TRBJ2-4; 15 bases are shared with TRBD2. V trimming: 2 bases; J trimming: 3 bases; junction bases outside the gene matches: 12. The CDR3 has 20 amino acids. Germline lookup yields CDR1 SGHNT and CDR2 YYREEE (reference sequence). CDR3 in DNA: TGTGCCAGCAGCTTTGGGACTAGCGGGAGGCTGGAAGGAGGCAAAAACATTCAGTACTTC. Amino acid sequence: CASSFGTSGRLEGGKNIQYF.

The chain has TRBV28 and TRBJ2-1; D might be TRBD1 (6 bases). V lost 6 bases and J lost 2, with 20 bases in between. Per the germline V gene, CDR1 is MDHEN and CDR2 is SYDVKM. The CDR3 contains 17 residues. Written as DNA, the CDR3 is TGTGCCAGCAGACCTCACCAGGGGCAGATCCCCTACAATGAGCAGTTCTTC. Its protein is CASRPHQGQIPYNEQFF.

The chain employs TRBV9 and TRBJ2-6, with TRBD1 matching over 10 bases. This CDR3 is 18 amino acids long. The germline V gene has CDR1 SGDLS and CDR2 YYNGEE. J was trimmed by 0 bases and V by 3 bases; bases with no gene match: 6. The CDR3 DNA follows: TGTGCCAGCAGCGCTAGGACAGGGGGACTCTCTGGGGCCAACGTCCTGACTTTC. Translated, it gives CASSARTGGLSGANVLTF.

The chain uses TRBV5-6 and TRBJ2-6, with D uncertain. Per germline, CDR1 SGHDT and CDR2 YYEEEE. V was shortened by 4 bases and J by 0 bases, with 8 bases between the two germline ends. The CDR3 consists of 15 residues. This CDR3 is CASSKPPSGANVLTF. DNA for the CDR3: TGTGCCAGCAGCAAACCGCCCTCTGGGGCCAACGTCCTGACTTTC.

The CDR3 here is CASSRLRANTEAFF. CDR3 nucleotides: TGTGCCAGCAGCCGACTCCGGGCCAACACTGAAGCTTTCTTT. This chain links TRBV11-2 with TRBJ1-1; D remains ambiguous. Between the trimmed V and J ends, which lost 5 bases and 2 bases, there was a span of 12 bases. The CDR3 length is 14 residues. Germline V gene sequence: CDR1 SGHAT, CDR2 FQNNGV.

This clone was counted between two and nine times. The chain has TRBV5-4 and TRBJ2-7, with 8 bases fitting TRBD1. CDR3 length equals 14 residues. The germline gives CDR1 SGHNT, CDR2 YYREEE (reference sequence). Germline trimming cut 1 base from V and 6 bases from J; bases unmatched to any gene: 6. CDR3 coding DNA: TGTGCCAGCAGCTTGCCGCAGGGGGCGGGCGAGCAGTACTTC. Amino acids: CASSLPQGAGEQYF.